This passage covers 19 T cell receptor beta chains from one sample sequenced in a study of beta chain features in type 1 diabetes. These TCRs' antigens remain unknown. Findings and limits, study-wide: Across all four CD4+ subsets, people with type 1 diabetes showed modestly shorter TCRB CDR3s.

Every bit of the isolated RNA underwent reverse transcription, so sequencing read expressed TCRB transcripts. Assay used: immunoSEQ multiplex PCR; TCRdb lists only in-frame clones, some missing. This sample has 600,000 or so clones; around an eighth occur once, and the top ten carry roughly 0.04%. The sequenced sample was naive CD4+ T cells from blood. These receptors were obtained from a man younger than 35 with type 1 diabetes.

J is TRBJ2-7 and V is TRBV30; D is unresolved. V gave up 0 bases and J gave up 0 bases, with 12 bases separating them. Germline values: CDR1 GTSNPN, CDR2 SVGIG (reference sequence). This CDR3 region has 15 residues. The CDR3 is CAWSVGRLSSYEQYF. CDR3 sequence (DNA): TGTGCCTGGAGTGTAGGACGCCTAAGCTCCTACGAGCAGTACTTC.

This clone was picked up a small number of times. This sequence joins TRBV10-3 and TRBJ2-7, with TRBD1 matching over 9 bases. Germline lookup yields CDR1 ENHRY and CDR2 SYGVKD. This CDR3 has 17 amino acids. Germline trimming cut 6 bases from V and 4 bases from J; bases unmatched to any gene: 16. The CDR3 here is CAIRPGQGIFGAYEQYF. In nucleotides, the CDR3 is TGTGCCATCAGGCCGGGACAGGGTATTTTTGGGGCGTACGAGCAGTACTTC.

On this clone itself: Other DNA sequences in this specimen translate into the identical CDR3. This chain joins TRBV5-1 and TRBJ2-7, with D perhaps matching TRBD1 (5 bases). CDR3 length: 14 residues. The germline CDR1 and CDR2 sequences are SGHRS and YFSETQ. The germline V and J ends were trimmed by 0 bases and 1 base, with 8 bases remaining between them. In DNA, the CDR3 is TGCGCCAGCAGCTTGGAAGCAGGGTCCTACGAGCAGTACTTC. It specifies CASSLEAGSYEQYF.

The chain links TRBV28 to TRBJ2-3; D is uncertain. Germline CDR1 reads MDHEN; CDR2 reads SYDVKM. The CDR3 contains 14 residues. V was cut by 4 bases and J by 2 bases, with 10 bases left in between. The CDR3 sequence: CASSSPGTTDTQYF. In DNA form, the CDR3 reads TGTGCCAGCAGTTCTCCAGGCACCACAGATACGCAGTATTTT.

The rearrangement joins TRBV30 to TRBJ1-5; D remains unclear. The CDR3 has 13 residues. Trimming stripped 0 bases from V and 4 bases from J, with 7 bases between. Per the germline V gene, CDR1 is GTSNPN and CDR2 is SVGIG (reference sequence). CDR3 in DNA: TGTGCCTGGAGTGTACTCCAGAATCAGCCCCAGCATTTT. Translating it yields CAWSVLQNQPQHF.

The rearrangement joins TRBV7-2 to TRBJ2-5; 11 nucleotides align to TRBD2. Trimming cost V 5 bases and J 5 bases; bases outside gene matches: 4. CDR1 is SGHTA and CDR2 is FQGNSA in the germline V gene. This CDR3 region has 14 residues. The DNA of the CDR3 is TGTGCCAGCAGCAAGGGACTAGCGGTGGAGACCCAGTACTTC. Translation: CASSKGLAVETQYF.

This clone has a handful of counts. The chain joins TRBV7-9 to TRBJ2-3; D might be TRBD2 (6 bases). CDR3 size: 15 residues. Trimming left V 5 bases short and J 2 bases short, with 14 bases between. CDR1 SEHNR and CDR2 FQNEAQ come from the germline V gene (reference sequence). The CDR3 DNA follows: TGTGCCAGCAGCCCCACTGGGGGGAACACAGATACGCAGTATTTT. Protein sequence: CASSPTGGNTDTQYF.

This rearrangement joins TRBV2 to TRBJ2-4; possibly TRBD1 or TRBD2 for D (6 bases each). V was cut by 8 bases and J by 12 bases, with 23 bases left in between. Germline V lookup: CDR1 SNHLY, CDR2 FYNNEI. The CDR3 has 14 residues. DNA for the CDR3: TGTGCCAGCCACCCCACAGGGTCGGGGGTCCATCAGTACTTC. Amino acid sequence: CASHPTGSGVHQYF.

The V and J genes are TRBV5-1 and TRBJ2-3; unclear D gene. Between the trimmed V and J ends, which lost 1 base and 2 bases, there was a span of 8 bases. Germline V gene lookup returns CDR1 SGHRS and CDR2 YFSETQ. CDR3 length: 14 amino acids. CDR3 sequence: CASSLRPNTDTQYF. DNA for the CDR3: TGCGCCAGCAGCTTGCGGCCCAACACAGATACGCAGTATTTT.

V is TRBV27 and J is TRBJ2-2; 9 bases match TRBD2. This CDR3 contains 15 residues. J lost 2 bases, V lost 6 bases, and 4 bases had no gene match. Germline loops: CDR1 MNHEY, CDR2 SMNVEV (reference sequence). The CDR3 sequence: CASSPTSGNTGELFF. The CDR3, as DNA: TGTGCCAGCAGCCCGACTAGCGGAAACACCGGGGAGCTGTTTTTT.

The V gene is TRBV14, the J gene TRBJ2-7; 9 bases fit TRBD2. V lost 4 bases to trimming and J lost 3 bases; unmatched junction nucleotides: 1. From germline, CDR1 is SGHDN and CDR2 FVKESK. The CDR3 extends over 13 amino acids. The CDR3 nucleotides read TGTGCCAGCAGCCCGACTAGCGGCTACGAGCAGTACTTC. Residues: CASSPTSGYEQYF.

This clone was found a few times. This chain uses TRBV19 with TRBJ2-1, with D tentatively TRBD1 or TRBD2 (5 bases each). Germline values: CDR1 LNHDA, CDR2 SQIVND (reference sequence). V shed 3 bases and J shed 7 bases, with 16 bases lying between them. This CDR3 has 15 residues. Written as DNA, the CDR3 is TGTGCCAGTAGTATCACCCGGGACCGGTTGAATGAGCAGTTCTTC. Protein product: CASSITRDRLNEQFF.

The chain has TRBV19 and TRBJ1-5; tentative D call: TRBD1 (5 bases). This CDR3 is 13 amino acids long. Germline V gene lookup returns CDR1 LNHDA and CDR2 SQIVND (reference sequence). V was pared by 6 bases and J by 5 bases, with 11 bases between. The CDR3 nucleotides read TGTGCCAGTAGGCCAGGGATCCATCAGCCCCAGCATTTT. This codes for CASRPGIHQPQHF.

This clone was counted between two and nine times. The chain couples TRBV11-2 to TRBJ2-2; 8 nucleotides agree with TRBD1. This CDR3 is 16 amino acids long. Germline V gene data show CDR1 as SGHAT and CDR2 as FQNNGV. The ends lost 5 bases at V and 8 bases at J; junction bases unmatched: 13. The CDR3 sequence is CASSRGDRRVGGELFF. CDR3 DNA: TGTGCCAGCAGCCGCGGGGACAGGCGGGTTGGTGGGGAGCTGTTTTTT.

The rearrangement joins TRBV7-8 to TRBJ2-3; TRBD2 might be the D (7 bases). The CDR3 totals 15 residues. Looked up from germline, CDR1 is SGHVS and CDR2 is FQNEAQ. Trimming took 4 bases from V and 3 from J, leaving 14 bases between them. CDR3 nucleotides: TGTGCCAGCAGCTATGGGGGGGCAGGGACAGATACGCAGTATTTT. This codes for CASSYGGAGTDTQYF.

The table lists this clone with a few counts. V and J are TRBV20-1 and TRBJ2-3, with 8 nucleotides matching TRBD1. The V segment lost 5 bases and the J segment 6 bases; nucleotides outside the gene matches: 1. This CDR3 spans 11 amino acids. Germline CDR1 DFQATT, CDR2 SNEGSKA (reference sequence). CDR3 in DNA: TGCAGTGCTCGGACAGGGGATACGCAGTATTTT. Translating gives CSARTGDTQYF.

The CDR3 DNA sequence: TGTGCCAGCAGTGAATCCGGGAGCACATATGGCTACACCTTC. Translating gives CASSESGSTYGYTF. The V call is TRBV25-1, the J call TRBJ1-2; no clear D gene. This CDR3 contains 14 residues. The V and J ends lost 1 base and 5 bases respectively, with 11 bases between them. Germline V gives CDR1 MGHDK, CDR2 SYGVNS.

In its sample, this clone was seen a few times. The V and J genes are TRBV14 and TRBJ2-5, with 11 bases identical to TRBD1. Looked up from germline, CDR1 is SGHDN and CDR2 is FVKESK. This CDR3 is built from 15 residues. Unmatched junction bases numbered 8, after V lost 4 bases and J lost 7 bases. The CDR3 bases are TGTGCCAGCAGCCCGCCTGGGACAGGGGGACCGACCCAGTACTTC. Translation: CASSPPGTGGPTQYF.

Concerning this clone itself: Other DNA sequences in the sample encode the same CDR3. The CDR3 DNA reads TGTGCCAGCAGTTTAAACAGGAGGAACACTGAAGCTTTCTTT. Its protein product is CASSLNRRNTEAFF. The chain recombines TRBV27 with TRBJ1-1; tentatively, D is TRBD1 (5 bases). There are 14 residues in the CDR3. Per germline, CDR1 MNHEY and CDR2 SMNVEV (reference sequence). V dropped 2 bases and J dropped 1 base, with 8 bases sitting between them.